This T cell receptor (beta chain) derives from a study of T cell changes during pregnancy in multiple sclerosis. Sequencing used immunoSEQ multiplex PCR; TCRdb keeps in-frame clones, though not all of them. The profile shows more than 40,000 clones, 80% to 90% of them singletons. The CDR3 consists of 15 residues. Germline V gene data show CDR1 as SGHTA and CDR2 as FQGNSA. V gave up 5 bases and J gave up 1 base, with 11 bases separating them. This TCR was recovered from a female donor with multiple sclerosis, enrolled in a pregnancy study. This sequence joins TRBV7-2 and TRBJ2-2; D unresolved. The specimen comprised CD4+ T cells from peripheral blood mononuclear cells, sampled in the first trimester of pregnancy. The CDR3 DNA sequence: TGTGCCAGCAGCGAAACGGCGGTGAACACCGGGGAGCTGTTTTTT. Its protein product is CASSETAVNTGELFF.